These T cell receptor beta chains were read from a single sample in a study of blood T cell repertoires in COVID-19. Generated by immunoSEQ multiplex PCR, the TCRdb table keeps only in-frame clones and is missing some. The sample has about 150,000 clones; around 90% are singletons. Sequenced input: peripheral blood. These receptors originate from a man aged 50 or older with acute or convalescent COVID-19. The CDR3 runs from the conserved cysteine through the conserved F or W. Each record gives: J gene, D gene, clone size, V gene, CDR3 DNA, CDR3 protein. A D gene is named only where the DNA matches it firmly. Size values are once, few and many counts, or a class for expanded clones, and some rows have none.

TRBJ2-3 | NA | NA | TRBV10-3 | TGTGCCATCAGTGTCGGACAGAGCACAGATACGCAGTATTTT | CAISVGQSTDTQYF
TRBJ1-2 | NA | NA | TRBV11-2 | TGTGCCAGCAGCCCCCTTAAAAGGGGCGCAGATGGCTACACCTTC | CASSPLKRGADGYTF
TRBJ2-7 | NA | NA | TRBV5-1 | TGCGCCAGCAGCTTGTCGGTCTCCTACGAGCAGTACTTC | CASSLSVSYEQYF
TRBJ2-1 | TRBD1 | NA | TRBV29-1 | TGCAGCGTTGTCTGGACAGGGGAATACAATGAGCAGTTCTTC | CSVVWTGEYNEQFF
TRBJ2-3 | TRBD2 | NA | TRBV19 | TGTGCCAGTAGTAGAGCGGGAGTTGTAGATACGCAGTATTTT | CASSRAGVVDTQYF
TRBJ2-1 | TRBD2 | NA | TRBV28 | TGTGCCAGCTCCCCTATGTCGCGACAACGCGGGGGCAATGAGCAGTTCTTC | CASSPMSRQRGGNEQFF
TRBJ1-5 | NA | NA | TRBV5-1 | TGCGCCAGCAGCCCGGGGGGAAGTCAGCCCCAGCATTTT | CASSPGGSQPQHF
TRBJ1-6 | TRBD1 | NA | TRBV6-5 | TGTGCCAGCAGTCTCACCGGGACAGGGGATTCACCCCTCCACTTT | CASSLTGTGDSPLHF
TRBJ1-2 | TRBD1 | NA | TRBV5-1 | TGCGCCAGCAGACCCGACAGGGGGCGGATCGGCTACACCTTC | CASRPDRGRIGYTF
TRBJ2-1 | TRBD2 | NA | TRBV25-1 | TGTGCCAGCAGTGAGCTGTCTAGCGGGAAGGCTGAGCAGTTCTTC | CASSELSSGKAEQFF
TRBJ2-5 | TRBD2 | NA | TRBV4-2 | TGTGCCAGCAGCCAAGATGGTGCGGGGGGGTTGGAGACCCAGTACTTC | CASSQDGAGGLETQYF
TRBJ2-1 | TRBD1 | NA | TRBV10-3 | TGTGCCATCAGTGATTTGGCCGACAGGGGAGATGAGCAGTTCTTC | CAISDLADRGDEQFF
TRBJ1-2 | TRBD1 | NA | TRBV7-2 | TGTGCCAGCACCCCGGCAGGGGGCGCGTCTGGCTACACCTTC | CASTPAGGASGYTF
TRBJ1-3 | NA | NA | TRBV6-5 | TGTGCCAGTCAGAACTCTGGAAACACCATATATTTT | CASQNSGNTIYF
TRBJ2-6 | TRBD1 | NA | TRBV19 | TGTGCCAGTAGTATCGGACAGGCTGGGGCCAACGTCCTGACTTTC | CASSIGQAGANVLTF
TRBJ2-7 | NA | NA | TRBV6-5 | TGTGCCAGCAGTTACTCGAGGGTTAGCGTGTACGAGCAGTACTTC | CASSYSRVSVYEQYF
TRBJ2-2 | TRBD1 | NA | TRBV19 | TGTGCCAGTAGAACAGGGGCCCTGAACACCGGGGAGCTGTTTTTT | CASRTGALNTGELFF
TRBJ2-6 | NA | few | TRBV19 | TGTGCCAGTAGTGACAGTATCTCTGGGGCCAACGTCCTGACTTTC | CASSDSISGANVLTF
TRBJ1-6 | NA | once | TRBV7-3 | TGTGCCAGCAGCCGGGGGGGCTCCTATAATTCACCCCTCCACTTT | CASSRGGSYNSPLHF
TRBJ2-2 | TRBD2 | NA | TRBV28 | TGTGCCAGCCGGGGGGGGCGGAACACCGGGGAGCTGTTTTTT | CASRGGRNTGELFF
TRBJ2-3 | TRBD2 | NA | TRBV2 | TGTGCCAGCAGGTCGGCGGGAGTAGGCACAGATACGCAGTATTTT | CASRSAGVGTDTQYF
TRBJ2-7 | TRBD2 | NA | TRBV19 | TGTGCCAGTAGTATAGATCTCTTCCAGCGGGGACCCTACGAGCAGTACTTC | CASSIDLFQRGPYEQYF
TRBJ1-5 | NA | NA | TRBV6-2/TRBV6-3 | TGTGCCAGCAGACCTGACTTTGGGACTTATAGCAATCAGCCCCAGCATTTT | CASRPDFGTYSNQPQHF
TRBJ1-1 | NA | NA | TRBV12-3/TRBV12-4 | TGTGCCAGCCAGCAACAGGGTGAAGCTTTCTTT | CASQQQGEAFF
TRBJ1-5 | NA | NA | TRBV27 | TGTGCCAGCAGCCCCGGGTGGGACTTGGTGAATCAGCCCCAGCATTTT | CASSPGWDLVNQPQHF
TRBJ1-4 | NA | NA | TRBV27 | TGTGCCAGCAGTTACAGGGCTAATGAAAAACTGTTTTTT | CASSYRANEKLFF
TRBJ2-5 | TRBD2 | NA | TRBV6-2/TRBV6-3 | TGTGCCAGCAGCCGGACTAGCCTGGAGACCCAGTACTTC | CASSRTSLETQYF
TRBJ2-5 | TRBD2 | NA | TRBV6-4 | TGTGCCAGCAGTCCTGGGGGGGGGTCGGCGACCCAGTACTTC | CASSPGGGSATQYF
TRBJ1-2 | NA | NA | TRBV12-3/TRBV12-4 | TGTGCCAGCAGTTTTAAGACCGAGGCTGGCTACACCTTC | CASSFKTEAGYTF
TRBJ1-1 | TRBD1 | NA | TRBV25-1 | TGTGCCAGCGTGGGGACAGGGACTGAAGCTTTCTTT | CASVGTGTEAFF
TRBJ2-7 | NA | NA | TRBV7-8 | TGTGCCAGCAGATCCAGGGAATCCGGATCCTACGAGCAGTACTTC | CASRSRESGSYEQYF
TRBJ2-1 | TRBD2 | NA | TRBV7-9 | TGTGCCAGCAGCTCATTTACGTTTGGGAGGGCCTACAATGAGCAGTTCTTC | CASSSFTFGRAYNEQFF
TRBJ1-2 | NA | NA | TRBV27 | TGTGCCAGCAGTTTTTCTGGAGGCTATGGCTACACCTTC | CASSFSGGYGYTF